The clone carrying this T cell receptor beta chain was found a few times. Its antigen is still unknown. The data are from a study of T cell repertoires in cytomegalovirus infection. Study observations and caveats: In two of eight donors, the top clonotype was HLA-C-restricted CMV-specific. Summed public TCR beta family frequency identified CMV carriers bearing the relevant HLA.

TCRdb used MiXCR to reprocess the reads, holding one entry per CDR3 protein. The sample contains more than 650,000 distinct CDR3 sequences, under 40% of which appear only once. The CDR3 covers 18 residues. V lost 3 bases and J lost 5, with 25 bases in between. Germline assignment: CDR1 SEHNR and CDR2 FQNEAQ (reference sequence). Sequenced input: PBMCs. The source is a human donor in good health (CMV status not recorded). Some clones in this sample may be carry-over from other donors' samples. The V gene is TRBV7-9, the J gene TRBJ2-5; TRBD2 might be the D (7 bases). The CDR3 region has the DNA TGTGCCAGCAGCTTCCGCTTTCGGGGGGCCACTAGTTCGGAGACCCAGTACTTC. Translated: CASSFRFRGATSSETQYF. Full variable domain (outside the CDR3, taken from reference TRBV7-9 and TRBJ2-5): DTGVSQNPRHKITKRGQNVTFRCDPISEHNRLYWYRQTLGQGPEFLTYFQNEAQLEKSRLLSDRFSAERPKGSFSTLEIQRTEQGDSAMYLCASSFRFRGATSSETQYFGPGTRLLVL.